Shown below are 27 T cell receptor beta chains from a single sample sequenced in a study of T cell responses to AZD1222 COVID-19 vaccine. Assay: immunoSEQ multiplex PCR; the TCRdb copy retains only in-frame clones and omits some. The repertoire holds approximately 180,000 clones, with around 94% as singletons. The sequences come from peripheral blood, collected on day 0 of AZD1222 vaccination. These receptor sequences come from an adult in good health.

The rearrangement links TRBV4-1 to TRBJ1-5, with D tentatively TRBD1 (5 bases). Deletions cut 3 bases from V and 9 bases from J, with 15 bases between. CDR1 is MGHRA and CDR2 is YSYEKL in the germline V gene. The CDR3 totals 14 residues. The CDR3 bases are TGCGCCAGCAGCCAGATAACCAGGGCGGCGCCCCAGCATTTT. Translated: CASSQITRAAPQHF.

This clone was counted once. V and J are TRBV6-5 and TRBJ2-7; D may be TRBD2 (6 bases). CDR3 length: 12 residues. V was shortened by 7 bases and J by 3 bases, with 10 bases between the two germline ends. Germline CDR1 MNHEY, CDR2 SVGAGI. CDR3 amino acids: CASTGEGYEQYV. CDR3 DNA: TGTGCCAGCACGGGGGAAGGCTACGAGCAGTACGTC.

In its sample, this clone was seen once. The CDR3 DNA reads TGTGCCAGCAGCCGCAGGGACAGGGCCTATGGCTACACCTTC. Protein sequence: CASSRRDRAYGYTF. The chain carries TRBV3-1 (or the pseudogene TRBV3-2) and TRBJ1-2; TRBD1 aligns across 9 bases. This CDR3 contains 14 residues. Germline trimming cut 4 bases from V and 4 bases from J; bases unmatched to any gene: 4. Germline CDR1 and CDR2: LGHDT and YNNKEL (reference sequence).

V and J are TRBV9 and TRBJ1-2, with 9 bases identical to TRBD1. Germline V gives CDR1 SGDLS, CDR2 YYNGEE. V dropped 4 bases and J dropped 6; count of bases not matched to a gene: 13. The CDR3 extends over 16 amino acids. The CDR3 region is CASSTPGTGPDDGYTF. The DNA for the CDR3 is TGTGCCAGCAGCACTCCCGGGACAGGGCCCGACGATGGCTACACCTTC.

V gene TRBV11-3 combines with J gene TRBJ1-1; D is perhaps TRBD1 (6 bases). V dropped 5 bases and J dropped 6 bases, with 10 bases sitting between them. The CDR3 has 12 amino acids. Germline-derived CDR1 and CDR2 are SGHNT and YENEEA. The CDR3 spells CASSLRGSEAFF. For the CDR3, the DNA is TGTGCCAGCAGCCTCAGGGGTTCTGAAGCTTTCTTT.

The chain joins TRBV4-2 to TRBJ2-6, with a weak D call TRBD2 (5 bases). Germline CDR1 is LGHNA and CDR2 is YNFKEQ. The CDR3 covers 16 residues. V gave up 4 bases and J gave up 0 bases, with 10 bases separating them. The CDR3 DNA reads TGTGCCAGCAGCCCCGCTAGCAGCTCTGGGGCCAACGTCCTGACTTTC. The encoded protein is CASSPASSSGANVLTF.

The chain couples TRBV28 to TRBJ1-2; tentative D call: TRBD1 (5 bases). The CDR3 covers 14 residues. V was trimmed by 1 base and J by 5 bases, leaving 11 bases between them. Germline CDR1 is MDHEN and CDR2 is SYDVKM. The CDR3 DNA follows: TGTGCCAGCAGTTTATCAGGGTTGAGGTATGGCTACACCTTC. Its protein product is CASSLSGLRYGYTF.

V usage is TRBV28 and J usage is TRBJ1-2; 7 bases line up with TRBD1. V was pared by 4 bases and J by 5 bases, with 7 bases of the junction left unmatched. Germline V gene lookup returns CDR1 MDHEN and CDR2 SYDVKM. The CDR3 totals 14 residues. CDR3 sequence: CASSSRTGTYGYTF. CDR3 coding DNA: TGTGCCAGCAGTTCTAGGACAGGCACATATGGCTACACCTTC.

In the case of this clone: Other nucleotide sequences in the sample specify the same CDR3. V and J are TRBV5-4 and TRBJ1-2; D is undetermined. The CDR3 length is 13 residues. V dropped 1 base and J dropped 2 bases, with 6 bases sitting between them. The V gene's germline CDR1 is SGHNT and CDR2 YYREEE (reference sequence). The CDR3 nucleotides read TGTGCCAGCAGCTTGTCTGAGAACTATGGCTACACCTTC. Its translation: CASSLSENYGYTF. The whole variable domain, remainder taken from reference TRBV5-4 and TRBJ1-2, is ETGVTQSPTHLIKTRGQQVTLRCSSQSGHNTVSWYQQALGQGPQFIFQYYREEENGRGNFPPRFSGLQFPNYSSELNVNALELDDSALYLCASSLSENYGYTFGSGTRLTVV.

This clone showed up many times. The chain carries TRBV11-2 and TRBJ2-7, with TRBD2 matching 10 bases. The CDR3 length is 15 residues. Germline-derived CDR1 and CDR2 are SGHAT and FQNNGV. V dropped 3 bases and J dropped 5; count of bases not matched to a gene: 7. The CDR3 region has the DNA TGTGCCAGCAGCTTCCAAGCGGGAGGGCAGGACGAGCAGTACTTC. Translated, it gives CASSFQAGGQDEQYF.

V and J are TRBV7-9 and TRBJ2-3; 10 nucleotides match TRBD1. Per the germline V gene, CDR1 is SEHNR and CDR2 is FQNEAQ (reference sequence). The CDR3 is 15 residues long. The V and J ends lost 5 bases and 5 bases, in that order; junction bases with no gene match: 7. The CDR3 DNA sequence: TGTGCCAGCAGCAACGACAGGGGGCGTAAAGATACGCAGTATTTT. Amino acid sequence: CASSNDRGRKDTQYF.

The V call is TRBV5-1, the J call TRBJ1-5, with no clear D. The germline V gene encodes CDR1 SGHRS and CDR2 YFSETQ. This CDR3 is built from 13 residues. V was trimmed by 0 bases and J by 7 bases, leaving 8 bases between them. The CDR3: CASSLEVGQPQHF. The CDR3 nucleotides read TGCGCCAGCAGCTTGGAGGTCGGGCAGCCCCAGCATTTT.

V is TRBV9 and J is TRBJ2-7; TRBD2 agrees at 8 bases. V gave up 0 bases and J gave up 6 bases; unmatched junction bases: 14. The CDR3 is 17 residues long. Per the germline V gene, CDR1 is SGDLS and CDR2 is YYNGEE. CDR3 loop: CASSVATLGGRRAEQYF. The CDR3 DNA reads TGTGCCAGCAGCGTAGCTACGTTGGGCGGGAGGAGGGCCGAGCAGTACTTC.

As to this clone: Relative to the germline gene, one junction end is altered; a read error may explain this. This chain joins TRBV7-7 and TRBJ2-2; D unclear. Germline V CDR1 and CDR2: SSHAT, FNYEAQ (reference sequence). The CDR3 totals 16 residues. The CDR3 nucleotides are TGTGCTAGCAGCTTAATGAAGGGAAGGAACACCGGGGAGCTGTTTTTT. As protein: CASSLMKGRNTGELFF.

This CDR3 is CSVGARQNANTGELFF. The CDR3, as DNA: TGCAGCGTTGGGGCTCGACAGAACGCGAACACCGGGGAGCTGTTTTTT. V gene TRBV29-1 combines with J gene TRBJ2-2; maybe TRBD1 (5 bases). The V gene lost 4 bases and the J gene lost 0 bases, with 15 bases spanning the gap. The V gene's germline CDR1 is SQVTM and CDR2 ANQGSEA. The CDR3 has 16 amino acids.

This clone was detected once. This chain links TRBV3-1 (or the pseudogene TRBV3-2) with TRBJ1-1; D is perhaps TRBD1 (5 bases). Germline V gene sequence: CDR1 LGHDT, CDR2 YNNKEL (reference sequence). The CDR3 runs 14 residues. Trimming left V 3 bases short and J 4 bases short, with 12 bases between. In DNA form, the CDR3 reads TGTGCCAGCAGCCATGGTCAGGGTAGCACTGAAGCTTTCTTT. This encodes CASSHGQGSTEAFF.

The sample holds one count of this clone. The gene calls are TRBV9 and TRBJ2-7; tentatively, D is TRBD1 or TRBD2 (5 bases each). This CDR3 has 17 residues. The V gene lost 0 bases and the J gene lost 4 bases, with 20 bases spanning the gap. Germline V lookup: CDR1 SGDLS, CDR2 YYNGEE. The CDR3 DNA is TGTGCCAGCAGCGTAGAGGCAGGGATCGCGTCGGGGTACGAGCAGTACTTC. This codes for CASSVEAGIASGYEQYF.

The V call is TRBV27, the J call TRBJ1-1, with D hard to call. The germline V and J ends were trimmed by 3 bases and 1 base, with 9 bases remaining between them. There are 14 residues in the CDR3. Germline V CDR1 and CDR2: MNHEY, SMNVEV (reference sequence). As DNA, the CDR3 is TGTGCCAGCAGTTTTACGGGCGGGAACACTGAAGCTTTCTTT. Translated: CASSFTGGNTEAFF.

The CDR3 loop is CAWSVGTKAEAFF. The CDR3 DNA follows: TGTGCCTGGAGTGTAGGAACTAAGGCTGAAGCTTTCTTT. The chain couples TRBV30 to TRBJ1-1, with unresolved D. Germline values: CDR1 GTSNPN, CDR2 SVGIG (reference sequence). The CDR3 sequence is 13 residues long. V was pared by 0 bases and J by 6 bases, with 11 bases between. Full variable domain (remainder filled in from reference TRBV30 and TRBJ1-1): SQTIHQWPATLVQPVGSPLSLECTVEGTSNPNLYWYRQAAGRGLQLLFYSVGIGQISSEVPQNLSASRPQDRQFILSSKKLLLSDSGFYLCAWSVGTKAEAFFGQGTRLTVV.

The rearrangement uses TRBV6-1 and TRBJ1-1; no clear D gene. The V end lost 3 bases, the J end lost 1 base, and 6 bases lay between the germline ends. The CDR3 runs 13 residues. Germline CDR1 is MNHNS and CDR2 is SASEGT. DNA for the CDR3: TGTGCCAGCAGTGAGGTTGAGAACACTGAAGCTTTCTTT. This gives the protein CASSEVENTEAFF.

The chain couples TRBV29-1 to TRBJ1-1; 9 bases are a match to TRBD1. The CDR3 spans 13 residues. The germline V gene encodes CDR1 SQVTM and CDR2 ANQGSEA. Trimming cost V 7 bases and J 2 bases; bases outside gene matches: 5. CDR3 region: CSARQGGNTEAFF. CDR3 DNA: TGCAGCGCACGACAGGGGGGAAACACTGAAGCTTTCTTT.

The chain recombines TRBV4-3 with TRBJ2-4; TRBD1 agrees at 7 bases. CDR1 LGHNA and CDR2 YSLEER come from the germline V gene. This CDR3 has 15 residues. The ends lost 1 base at V and 6 bases at J; junction bases unmatched: 6. CDR3 region: CASSQVLGQRNIQYF. The DNA for the CDR3 is TGCGCCAGCAGCCAAGTTCTGGGACAGAGAAACATTCAGTACTTC.

The V gene is TRBV5-1, the J gene TRBJ1-1, with a weak D call TRBD1 (5 bases). The CDR3 sequence is 17 residues long. The germline CDR1 and CDR2 sequences are SGHRS and YFSETQ. Deletions cut 4 bases from V and 2 bases from J, with 21 bases between. DNA for the CDR3: TGCGCCAGCAGCGTGGCCAGGGTAACTTCACTTAACACTGAAGCTTTCTTT. Its protein is CASSVARVTSLNTEAFF.

The chain combines TRBV15 with TRBJ2-1, with no clear D. Trimming removed 0 bases at V and 3 bases at J, with 6 bases between. From germline, CDR1 is LNHNV and CDR2 YYDKDF (reference sequence). The CDR3 is 14 residues long. The CDR3 DNA follows: TGTGCCACCAGCAGAGAGGGGAACTACAATGAGCAGTTCTTC. Translated, it gives CATSREGNYNEQFF.

The chain joins TRBV5-5 to TRBJ2-7, with TRBD1 as a possible D gene (6 bases). In germline, CDR1 is SGHKS, CDR2 YYEKEE (reference sequence). This CDR3 region has 13 residues. V gave up 4 bases and J gave up 0 bases, with 8 bases separating them. CDR3 loop: CASSADSSYEQYF. CDR3 coding DNA: TGTGCCAGCAGCGCGGACAGCTCCTACGAGCAGTACTTC.

This sequence joins TRBV6-6 and TRBJ2-7; possible D gene TRBD1, 5 bases. Germline V gives CDR1 MNHNY, CDR2 SVGAGI (reference sequence). This CDR3 contains 15 residues. Trimming left V 4 bases short and J 4 bases short, with 17 bases between. CDR3 protein: CASSSTIDSLYEQYV. DNA for the CDR3: TGTGCCAGCAGTTCAACCATCGACAGCCTGTACGAGCAGTACGTC.

V gene TRBV10-1 combines with J gene TRBJ1-1, with 11 bases that match TRBD1. Unmatched junction bases numbered 5, after V lost 7 bases and J lost 1 base. The CDR3 extends over 15 amino acids. Germline values: CDR1 WNHNN, CDR2 SYGVQD (reference sequence). The CDR3 region is CASTMGQGENTEAFF. For the CDR3, the DNA is TGCGCCAGCACCATGGGACAGGGGGAGAACACTGAAGCTTTCTTT.